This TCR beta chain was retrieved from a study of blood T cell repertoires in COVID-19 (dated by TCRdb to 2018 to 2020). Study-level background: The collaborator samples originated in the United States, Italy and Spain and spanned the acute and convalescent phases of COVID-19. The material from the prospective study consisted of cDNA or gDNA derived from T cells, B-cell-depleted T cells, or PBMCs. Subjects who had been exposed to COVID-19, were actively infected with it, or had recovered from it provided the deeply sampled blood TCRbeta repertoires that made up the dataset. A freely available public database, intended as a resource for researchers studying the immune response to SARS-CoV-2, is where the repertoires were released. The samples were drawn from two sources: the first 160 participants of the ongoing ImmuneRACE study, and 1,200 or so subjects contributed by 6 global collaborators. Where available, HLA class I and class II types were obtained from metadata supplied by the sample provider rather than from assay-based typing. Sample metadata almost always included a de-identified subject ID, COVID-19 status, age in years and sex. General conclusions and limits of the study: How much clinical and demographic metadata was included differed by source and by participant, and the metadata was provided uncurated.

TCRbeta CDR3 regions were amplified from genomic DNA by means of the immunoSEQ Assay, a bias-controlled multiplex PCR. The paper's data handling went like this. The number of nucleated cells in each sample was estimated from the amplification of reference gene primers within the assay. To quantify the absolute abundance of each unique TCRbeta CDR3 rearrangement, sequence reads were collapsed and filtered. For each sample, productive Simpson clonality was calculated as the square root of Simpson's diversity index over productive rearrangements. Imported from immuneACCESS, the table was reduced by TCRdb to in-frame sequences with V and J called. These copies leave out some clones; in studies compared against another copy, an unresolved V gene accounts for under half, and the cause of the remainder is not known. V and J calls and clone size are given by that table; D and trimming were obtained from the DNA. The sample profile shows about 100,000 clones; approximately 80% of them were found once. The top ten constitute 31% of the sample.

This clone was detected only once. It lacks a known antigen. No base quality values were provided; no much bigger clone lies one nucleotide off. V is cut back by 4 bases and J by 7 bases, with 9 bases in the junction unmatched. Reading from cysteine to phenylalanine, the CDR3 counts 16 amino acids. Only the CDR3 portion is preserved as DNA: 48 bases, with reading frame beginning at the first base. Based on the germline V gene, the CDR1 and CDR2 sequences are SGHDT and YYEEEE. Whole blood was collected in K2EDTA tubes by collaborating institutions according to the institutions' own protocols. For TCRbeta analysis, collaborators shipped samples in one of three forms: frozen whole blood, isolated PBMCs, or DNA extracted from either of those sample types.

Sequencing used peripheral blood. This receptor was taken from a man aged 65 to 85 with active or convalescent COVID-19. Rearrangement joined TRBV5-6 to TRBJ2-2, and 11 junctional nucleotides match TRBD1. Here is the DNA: TGTGCCAGCAGCCCGGACAGGGGGCTTGTCTTCGGGGAGCTGTTTTTT. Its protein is CASSPDRGLVFGELFF.